Listed below are T cell receptor beta chains from one sample, sequenced in a study of blood T cell repertoires in COVID-19. Some clones are missing from TCRdb's copy, which holds only in-frame ones; the method was immunoSEQ multiplex PCR. The sample lists under 200,000 clones, over 65% seen once, with nearly 4.5% in the top ten. Sequencing input: PBMCs or T cells enriched from blood (not recorded which). The receptors here all came from a woman in her 50s who had recovered from COVID-19. CDR3s include the opening cysteine and the closing phenylalanine or tryptophan. The order of the fields is clone size, J gene, D gene, V gene, CDR3 protein, CDR3 DNA. D genes are given only for firm matches. Some rows mark clone size as missing; the rest say once, few, many or name a class of expanded clone.

NA,TRBJ2-1,NA,TRBV4-1,CASSRVGGDEQFF,TGCGCCAGCAGCCGAGTAGGGGGGGATGAGCAGTTCTTC
once,TRBJ1-5,NA,TRBV19,CASRGGSQGHQPQHF,TGTGCCAGTAGGGGCGGGAGCCAGGGCCATCAGCCCCAGCATTTT
NA,TRBJ2-3,TRBD2,TRBV19,CASSIDPAASGGDTQYF,TGTGCCAGTAGTATAGATCCGGCGGCTAGCGGGGGTGATACGCAGTATTTT
once,TRBJ2-1,NA,TRBV29-1,CSVENNRVSYNEQFF,TGCAGCGTTGAAAATAACAGGGTTTCCTACAATGAGCAGTTCTTC
NA,TRBJ1-5,NA,TRBV5-1,CASSAEGYSNQPQHF,TGCGCCAGCAGCGCTGAGGGTTATAGCAATCAGCCCCAGCATTTT
NA,TRBJ1-1,TRBD1,TRBV6-5,CASSRQGERAFF,TGTGCCAGCAGTCGACAGGGTGAAAGAGCTTTCTTT
NA,TRBJ1-1,NA,TRBV21-1,CASSNRGGPQWGTEAFF,TGTGCCAGCAGTAATAGGGGGGGCCCCCAATGGGGCACTGAAGCTTTCTTT
NA,TRBJ1-1,NA,TRBV7-9,CASSLSYPNTEAFF,TGTGCCAGCAGCTTATCCTACCCGAACACTGAAGCTTTCTTT
NA,TRBJ1-1,NA,TRBV2,CASSEGSMNTEAFF,TGTGCCAGCAGTGAGGGGAGCATGAACACTGAAGCTTTCTTT
NA,TRBJ1-2,NA,TRBV3-1/TRBV3-2,CASSQGLRRSYGYTF,TGTGCCAGCAGTCAGGGGTTACGACGAAGCTATGGCTACACCTTC
NA,TRBJ2-2,TRBD1,TRBV7-2,CASILDRGRTGELFF,TGTGCCAGCATCCTGGACAGGGGGCGCACCGGGGAGCTGTTTTTT
NA,TRBJ1-1,TRBD1,TRBV11-3,CASSLGQGYSNTEAFF,TGTGCCAGCAGCTTAGGACAGGGGTACTCGAACACTGAAGCTTTCTTT
NA,TRBJ1-1,NA,TRBV21-1,CASSKVREGAEAFF,TGTGCCAGCAGCAAAGTCAGGGAGGGGGCTGAAGCTTTCTTT
NA,TRBJ1-2,NA,TRBV12-3/TRBV12-4,CASSEDGYGYTF,TGTGCCAGCAGTGAGGATGGCTATGGCTACACCTTC
NA,TRBJ1-4,TRBD1,TRBV28,CASSHNPTGGNEKLFF,TGTGCCAGCAGTCACAACCCGACAGGGGGCAATGAAAAACTGTTTTTT
NA,TRBJ1-3,TRBD1,TRBV2,CASRPDRVKGNTIYF,TGTGCCAGCAGACCGGACAGGGTGAAAGGAAACACCATATATTTT
NA,TRBJ2-3,TRBD1,TRBV15,CATSRESGTGISDTQYF,TGTGCCACCAGCAGAGAGTCCGGGACAGGGATATCAGATACGCAGTATTTT
NA,TRBJ1-6,NA,TRBV28,CASSPHTQSRGSPLHF,TGTGCCAGCAGTCCTCATACACAATCCAGGGGTTCACCCCTCCACTTT
NA,TRBJ1-2,TRBD1,TRBV4-2,CASSGGTGGDGYTF,TGTGCCAGCAGTGGAGGGACAGGGGGGGATGGCTACACCTTC
NA,TRBJ1-4,NA,TRBV28,CASSFGEGWEKLFF,NA
NA,TRBJ1-1,NA,TRBV7-9,CASSLGSVGEAFF,TGTGCCAGCAGCTTGGGTTCAGTGGGCGAAGCTTTCTTT
NA,TRBJ2-3,NA,TRBV5-8,CASSFKTPKDTQYF,TGTGCCAGCAGCTTTAAGACTCCAAAAGATACGCAGTATTTT
few,TRBJ1-1,TRBD1,TRBV13,CASSKVPGQGANTEAFF,TGTGCCAGCAGCAAAGTCCCGGGACAGGGGGCGAACACTGAAGCTTTCTTT
few,TRBJ2-5,NA,TRBV9,CASSAIGGETQYF,TGTGCCAGCAGCGCAATAGGGGGAGAGACCCAGTACTTC
NA,TRBJ1-1,NA,TRBV5-1,CASSLVGGFNTEAFF,TGCGCCAGCAGCTTGGTGGGGGGGTTTAACACTGAAGCTTTCTTT
NA,TRBJ2-5,TRBD1,TRBV7-2,CASSRDRGGETQYF,TGTGCCAGCAGCCGCGACAGGGGGGGAGAGACCCAGTACTTC
NA,TRBJ1-5,NA,TRBV29-1,CSVVQQGGQPQHF,TGCAGCGTTGTTCAACAGGGAGGGCAGCCCCAGCATTTT
NA,TRBJ1-1,NA,TRBV5-1,CASSLPGGGTEAFF,TGCGCCAGCAGCTTGCCGGGAGGAGGGACTGAAGCTTTCTTT
NA,TRBJ1-6,NA,TRBV9,CASSRKAVQSNSPLHF,TGTGCCAGCAGCCGGAAGGCGGTTCAGAGTAATTCACCCCTCCACTTT
NA,TRBJ2-3,NA,TRBV24-1,CATSESTDTQYF,TGTGCCACCAGTGAATCGACAGATACGCAGTATTTT
NA,TRBJ1-1,NA,TRBV5-1,CASSSASVNTEAFF,TGCGCCAGCAGCTCCGCGTCGGTGAACACTGAAGCTTTCTTT
once,TRBJ1-5,NA,TRBV7-9,CASSLALTDQPQHF,TGTGCCAGCAGCTTAGCCCTAACCGATCAGCCCCAGCATTTT
NA,TRBJ1-1,TRBD1,TRBV7-3,CASSRNAGGTEAFF,TGTGCCAGCAGCCGAAATGCAGGGGGGACTGAAGCTTTCTTT
NA,TRBJ2-3,NA,TRBV5-1,CASSLEGWIDTQYF,TGCGCCAGCAGCTTGGAGGGGTGGATTGATACGCAGTATTTT
NA,TRBJ1-4,NA,TRBV19,CASSLIQATNEKLFF,TGTGCCAGTAGCCTTATACAGGCAACTAATGAAAAACTGTTTTTT